The present T cell receptor (beta chain) was sequenced within a study of T cells in Graves' hyperthyroidism and ophthalmopathy. Ophthalmopathy patients all had a Clinical Activity Score of at least 3, a NOSPECS grade of at least 4 and disease under 3 months old. This clonotype was observed many times. Germline CDR1 reads MNHEY; CDR2 reads SVGAGI. The CDR3 covers 13 residues. V was trimmed by 0 bases and J by 5 bases, leaving 7 bases between them. Researchers took RNA transcripts and amplified the TCR beta CDR3 regions from them. Primed by the HTBI set, a first-round RT-PCR was run on the TCR CDR3. TCRdb used MiXCR to reprocess the multiplex PCR reads, holding one entry per CDR3 protein. The sample has roughly 520,000 distinct CDR3 sequences; about 24% are singletons.

The specimen sequenced was blood. V is TRBV6-5 and J is TRBJ1-2; no clear D gene. The TCR comes from a woman in her twenties or thirties with Graves' ophthalmopathy. CDR3: CASSYSSEYGYTF. In DNA, the CDR3 is TGTGCCAGCAGTTACTCGTCGGAGTATGGCTACACCTTC.